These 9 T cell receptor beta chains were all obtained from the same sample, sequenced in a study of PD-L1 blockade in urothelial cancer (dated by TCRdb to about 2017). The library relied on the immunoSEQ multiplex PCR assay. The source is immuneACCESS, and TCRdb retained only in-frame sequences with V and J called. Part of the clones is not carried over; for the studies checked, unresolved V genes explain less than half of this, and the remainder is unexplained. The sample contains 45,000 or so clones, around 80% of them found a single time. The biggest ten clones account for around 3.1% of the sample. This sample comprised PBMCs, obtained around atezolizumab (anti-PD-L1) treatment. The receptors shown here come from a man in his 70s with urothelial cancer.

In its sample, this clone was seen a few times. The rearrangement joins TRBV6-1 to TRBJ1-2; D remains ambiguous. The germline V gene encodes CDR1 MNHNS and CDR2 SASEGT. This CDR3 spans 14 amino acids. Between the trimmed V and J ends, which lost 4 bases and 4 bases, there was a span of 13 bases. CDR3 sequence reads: CASSVGKGGYGYTF. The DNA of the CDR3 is TGTGCCAGCAGTGTGGGTAAGGGAGGCTATGGCTACACCTTC.

CDR3 coding DNA: TGTGCCAGCAGCTTTGACGCCGGGGGAGCTTTCTTT. Translated: CASSFDAGGAFF. This chain links TRBV7-2 with TRBJ1-1; tentatively, D is TRBD1 (5 bases). Trimming removed 3 bases from V and 10 bases from J, with 12 bases in between. Looked up from germline, CDR1 is SGHTA and CDR2 is FQGNSA. CDR3 length equals 12 residues.

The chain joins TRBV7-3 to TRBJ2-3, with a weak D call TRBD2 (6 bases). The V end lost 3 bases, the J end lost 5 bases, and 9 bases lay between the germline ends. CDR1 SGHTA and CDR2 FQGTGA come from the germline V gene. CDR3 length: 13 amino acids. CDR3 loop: CASSFREKDTQYF. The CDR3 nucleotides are TGTGCCAGCAGCTTTCGGGAGAAAGATACGCAGTATTTT.

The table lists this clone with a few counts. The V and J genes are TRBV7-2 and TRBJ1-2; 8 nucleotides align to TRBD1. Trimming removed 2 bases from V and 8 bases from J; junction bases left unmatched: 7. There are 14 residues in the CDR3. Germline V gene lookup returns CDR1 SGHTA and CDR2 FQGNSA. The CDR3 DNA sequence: TGTGCCAGCAGCTTACTCGGACAGGGCGAAGGCTACACCTTC. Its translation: CASSLLGQGEGYTF.

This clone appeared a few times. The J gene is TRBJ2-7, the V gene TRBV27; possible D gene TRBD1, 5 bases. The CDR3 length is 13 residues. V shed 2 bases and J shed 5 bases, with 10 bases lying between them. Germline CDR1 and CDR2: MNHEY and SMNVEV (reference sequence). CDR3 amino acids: CASSLRGRDEQYF. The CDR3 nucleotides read TGTGCCAGCAGTTTAAGGGGCAGGGACGAGCAGTACTTC.

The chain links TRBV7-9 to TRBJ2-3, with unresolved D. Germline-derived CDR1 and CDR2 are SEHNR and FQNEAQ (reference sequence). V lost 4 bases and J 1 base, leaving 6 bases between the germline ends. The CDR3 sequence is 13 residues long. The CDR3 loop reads CASSSLRTDTQYF. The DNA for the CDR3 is TGTGCCAGCAGCTCCCTCCGCACAGATACGCAGTATTTT.

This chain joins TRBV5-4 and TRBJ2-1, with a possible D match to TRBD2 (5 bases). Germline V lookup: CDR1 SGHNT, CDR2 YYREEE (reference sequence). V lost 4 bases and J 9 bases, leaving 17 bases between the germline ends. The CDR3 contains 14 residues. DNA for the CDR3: TGTGCCAGCAGCGGTCGGGGTACTTGGGGTGAGCAGTTCTTC. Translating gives CASSGRGTWGEQFF.

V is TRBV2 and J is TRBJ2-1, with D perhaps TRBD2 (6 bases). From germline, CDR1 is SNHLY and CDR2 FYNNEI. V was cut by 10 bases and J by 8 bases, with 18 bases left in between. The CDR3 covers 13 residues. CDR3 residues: CATTGQASDEQFF. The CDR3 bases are TGTGCCACCACCGGACAAGCTAGCGATGAGCAGTTCTTC.

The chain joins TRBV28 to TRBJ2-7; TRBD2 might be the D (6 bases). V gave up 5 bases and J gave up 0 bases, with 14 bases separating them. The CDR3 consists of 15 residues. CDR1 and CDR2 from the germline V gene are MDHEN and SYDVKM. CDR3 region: CASSHRDLSSYEQYF. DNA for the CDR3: TGTGCCAGCAGTCACCGGGACTTGAGCTCCTACGAGCAGTACTTC.